Listed here is a single T cell receptor (beta chain). The antigen remains undetermined. This record comes from a study of shared clonotypes between healthy human individuals. Study-level findings and limits: Sharing of clonotypes among donors was expected to vary with sequencing depth.

Positively selected for CCR7, the CD45RO-negative cells used as naive CD8 cells excluded terminally differentiated effector memory CD45RA+ cells. Trimming at V came to 7 bases and at J to 0 bases, leaving 6 bases not matched to a gene. The germline gives CDR1 LNHDA, CDR2 SQIVND (reference sequence). The CDR3 runs to 15 residues. Some clones are missing from TCRdb's copy, which holds only in-frame ones; the method was immunoSEQ multiplex PCR. The table includes a few million clones, around 95% detected once. The source material was naive CD8+ T cells from PBMCs. The clonotype comes from a young man in good health. Some clones in this sample may be carry-over from other donors' samples. The rearrangement joins TRBV19 to TRBJ1-3; 7 positions agree with TRBD1. This CDR3 is CASKGAGRSGNTIYF. DNA of the CDR3: TGTGCCAGTAAGGGGGCAGGACGCTCTGGAAACACCATATATTTT.